The source of this T cell receptor (beta chain) is a study of CD4 T cells in relation to SARS-CoV-2 and coronaviruses. V was pared by 4 bases and J by 5 bases, with 14 bases between. This CDR3 comprises 14 residues. CDR1 MNHEY and CDR2 SVGAGI come from the germline V gene. Produced via immunoSEQ multiplex PCR; TCRdb's table is partial and in-frame only. The data contain tens of thousands of clones, 75% of them singletons. This clone was detected only once. Its target is unknown. Before the COVID-19 pandemic, during about 2011-2019, CD4+ T cells were taken from unexposed donors. Isolation of CD4+ T cells took place after roughly nine days in culture.

The sequence derives from a human donor in good health. The specimen sequenced was CD4+ T cells from PBMCs, cultured in vitro. The chain has TRBV6-5 and TRBJ2-5; D possibly matches TRBD1 or TRBD2 (5 bases each). The CDR3 DNA follows: TGTGCCAGCAGTTCCCGAGGGACCATCGAGACCCAGTACTTC. Translation: CASSSRGTIETQYF.